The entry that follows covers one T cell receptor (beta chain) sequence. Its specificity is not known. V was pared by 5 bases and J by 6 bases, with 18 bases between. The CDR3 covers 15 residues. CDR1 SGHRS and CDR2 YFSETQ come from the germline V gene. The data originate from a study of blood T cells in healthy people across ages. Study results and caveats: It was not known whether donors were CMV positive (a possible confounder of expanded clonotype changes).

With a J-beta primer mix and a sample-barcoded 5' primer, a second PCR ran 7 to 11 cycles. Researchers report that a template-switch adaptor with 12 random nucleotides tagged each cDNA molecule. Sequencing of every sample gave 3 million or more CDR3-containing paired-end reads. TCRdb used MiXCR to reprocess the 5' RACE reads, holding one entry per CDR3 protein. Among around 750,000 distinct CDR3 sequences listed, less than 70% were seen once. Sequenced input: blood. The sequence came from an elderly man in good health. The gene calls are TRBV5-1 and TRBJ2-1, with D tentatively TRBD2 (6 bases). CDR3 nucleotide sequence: TGCGCCAGCAGTCGCGGAGCTAGCGTGGGCAATGAGCAGTTCTTC. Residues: CASSRGASVGNEQFF.